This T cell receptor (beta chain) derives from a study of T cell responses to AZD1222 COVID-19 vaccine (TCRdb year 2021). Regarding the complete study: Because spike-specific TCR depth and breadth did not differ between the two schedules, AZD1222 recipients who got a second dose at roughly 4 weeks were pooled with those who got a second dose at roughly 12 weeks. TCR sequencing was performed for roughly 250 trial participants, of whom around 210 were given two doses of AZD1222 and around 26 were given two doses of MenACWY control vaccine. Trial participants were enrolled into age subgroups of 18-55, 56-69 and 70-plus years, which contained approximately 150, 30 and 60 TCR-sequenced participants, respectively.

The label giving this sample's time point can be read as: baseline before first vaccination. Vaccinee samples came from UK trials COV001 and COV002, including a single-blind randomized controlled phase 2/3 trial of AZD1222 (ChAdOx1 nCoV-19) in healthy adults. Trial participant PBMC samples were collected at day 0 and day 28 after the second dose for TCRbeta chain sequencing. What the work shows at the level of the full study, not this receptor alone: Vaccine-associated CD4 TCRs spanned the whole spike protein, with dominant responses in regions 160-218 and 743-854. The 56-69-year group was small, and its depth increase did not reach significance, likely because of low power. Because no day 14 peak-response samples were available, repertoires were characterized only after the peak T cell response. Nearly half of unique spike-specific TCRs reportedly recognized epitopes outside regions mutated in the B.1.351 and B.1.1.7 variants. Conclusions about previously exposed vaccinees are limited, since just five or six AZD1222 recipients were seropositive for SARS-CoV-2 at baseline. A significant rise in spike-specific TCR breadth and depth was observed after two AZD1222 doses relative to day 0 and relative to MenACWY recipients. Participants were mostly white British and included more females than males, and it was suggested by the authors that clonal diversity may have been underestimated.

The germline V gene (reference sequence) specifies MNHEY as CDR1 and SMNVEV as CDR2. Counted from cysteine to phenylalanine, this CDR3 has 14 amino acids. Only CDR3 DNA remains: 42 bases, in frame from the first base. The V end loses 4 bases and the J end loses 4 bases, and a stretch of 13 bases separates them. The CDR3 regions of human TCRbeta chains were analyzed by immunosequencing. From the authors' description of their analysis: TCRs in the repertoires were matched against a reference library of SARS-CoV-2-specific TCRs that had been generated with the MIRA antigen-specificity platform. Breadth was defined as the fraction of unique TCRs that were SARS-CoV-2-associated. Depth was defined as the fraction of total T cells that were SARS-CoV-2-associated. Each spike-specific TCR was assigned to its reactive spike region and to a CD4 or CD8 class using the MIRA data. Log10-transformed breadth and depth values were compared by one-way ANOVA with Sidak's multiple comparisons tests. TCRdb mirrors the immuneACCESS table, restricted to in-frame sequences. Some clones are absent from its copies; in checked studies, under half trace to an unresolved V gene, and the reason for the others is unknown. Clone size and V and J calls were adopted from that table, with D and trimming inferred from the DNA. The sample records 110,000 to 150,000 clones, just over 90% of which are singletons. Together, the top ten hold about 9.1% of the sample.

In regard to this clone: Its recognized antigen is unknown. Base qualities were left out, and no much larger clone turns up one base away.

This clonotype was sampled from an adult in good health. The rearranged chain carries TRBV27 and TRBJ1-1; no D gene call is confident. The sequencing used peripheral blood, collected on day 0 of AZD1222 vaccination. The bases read TGTGCCAGCAGTTCGGCTGGGGTGGGCACTGAAGCTTTCTTT. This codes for CASSSAGVGTEAFF.